This TCR beta chain appears in the sequencing data of a study of monozygotic twins with inflammatory bowel disease. Each UMI harboured a 6-nucleotide sample barcode and was appended via template switching. TCRalpha and TCRbeta cDNA underwent two nested PCRs of around 15 and 9 cycles. Each CDR3 protein gets one entry in TCRdb, which reprocessed the 5' RACE reads and gives no DNA. In total, the table holds fewer than 450,000 distinct CDR3 sequences. Germline V gives CDR1 SGHDN, CDR2 FVKESK. This CDR3 contains 15 residues. Specimen: blood. The chain couples TRBV14 to TRBJ2-2; with no DNA, the TCRdb D assignment of TRBD1 cannot be verified. This TCR was sampled from a human donor with ulcerative colitis or Crohn's disease, or a healthy co-twin of an affected twin (not recorded which). The CDR3 sequence is CASSRQGPNTGELFF.